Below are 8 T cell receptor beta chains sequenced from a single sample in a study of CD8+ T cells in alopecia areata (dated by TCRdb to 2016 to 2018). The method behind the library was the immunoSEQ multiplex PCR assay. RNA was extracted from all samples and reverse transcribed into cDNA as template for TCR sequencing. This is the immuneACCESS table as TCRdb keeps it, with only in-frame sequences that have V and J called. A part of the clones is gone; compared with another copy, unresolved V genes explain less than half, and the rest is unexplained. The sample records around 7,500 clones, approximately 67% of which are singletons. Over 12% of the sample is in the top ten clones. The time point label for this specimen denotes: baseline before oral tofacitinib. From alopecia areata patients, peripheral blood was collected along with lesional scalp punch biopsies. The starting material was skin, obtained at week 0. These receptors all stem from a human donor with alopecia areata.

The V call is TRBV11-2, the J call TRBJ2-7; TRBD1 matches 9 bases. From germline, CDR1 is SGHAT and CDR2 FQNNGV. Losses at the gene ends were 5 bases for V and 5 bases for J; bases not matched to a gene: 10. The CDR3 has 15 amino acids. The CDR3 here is CASSPVGQGNHEQYF. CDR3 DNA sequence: TGTGCCAGCAGCCCTGTGGGACAGGGAAACCACGAGCAGTACTTC.

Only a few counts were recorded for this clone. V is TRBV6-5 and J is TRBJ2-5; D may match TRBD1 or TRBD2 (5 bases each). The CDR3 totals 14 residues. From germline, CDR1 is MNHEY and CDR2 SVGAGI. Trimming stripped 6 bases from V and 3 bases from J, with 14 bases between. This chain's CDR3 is CASSGWGSKETQYF. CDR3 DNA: TGTGCCAGCAGCGGTTGGGGGAGTAAAGAGACCCAGTACTTC.

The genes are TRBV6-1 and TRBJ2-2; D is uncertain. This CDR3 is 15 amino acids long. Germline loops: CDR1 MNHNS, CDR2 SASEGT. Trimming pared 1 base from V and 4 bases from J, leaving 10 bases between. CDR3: CASSEGPLLTGELFF. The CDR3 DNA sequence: TGTGCCAGCAGTGAAGGACCCCTGCTCACCGGGGAGCTGTTTTTT.

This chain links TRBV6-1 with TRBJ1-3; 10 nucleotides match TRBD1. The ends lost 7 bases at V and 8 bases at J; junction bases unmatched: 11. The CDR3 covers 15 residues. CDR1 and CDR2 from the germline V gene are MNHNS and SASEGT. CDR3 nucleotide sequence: TGTGCCAGCACCATAAATCATGGGACAGGGGACACCATATATTTT. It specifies CASTINHGTGDTIYF.

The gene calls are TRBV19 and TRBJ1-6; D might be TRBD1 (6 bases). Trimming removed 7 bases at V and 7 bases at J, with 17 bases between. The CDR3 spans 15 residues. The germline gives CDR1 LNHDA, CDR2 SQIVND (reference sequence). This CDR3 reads CASIDRKKGNSPLHF. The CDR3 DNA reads TGTGCCAGTATTGACAGGAAGAAAGGGAATTCACCCCTCCACTTT.

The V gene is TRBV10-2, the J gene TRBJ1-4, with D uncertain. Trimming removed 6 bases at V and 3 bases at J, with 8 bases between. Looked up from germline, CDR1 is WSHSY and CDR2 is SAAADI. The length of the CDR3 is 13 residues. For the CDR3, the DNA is TGCGCCAGCAGGCCGGAGGCTAATGAAAAACTGTTTTTT. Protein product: CASRPEANEKLFF.

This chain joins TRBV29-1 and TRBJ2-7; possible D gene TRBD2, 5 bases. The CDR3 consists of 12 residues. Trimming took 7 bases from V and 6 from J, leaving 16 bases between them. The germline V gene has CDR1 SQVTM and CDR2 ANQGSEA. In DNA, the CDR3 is TGCAGCGCATGGCGGGCCTCAGGCGAGCAGTACTTC. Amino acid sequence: CSAWRASGEQYF.

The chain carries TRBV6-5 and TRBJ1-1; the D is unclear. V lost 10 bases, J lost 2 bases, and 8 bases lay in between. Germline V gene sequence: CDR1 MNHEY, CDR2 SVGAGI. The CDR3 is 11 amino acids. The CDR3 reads CATSLNTEAFF. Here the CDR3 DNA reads TGTGCCACCTCACTTAACACTGAAGCTTTCTTT.